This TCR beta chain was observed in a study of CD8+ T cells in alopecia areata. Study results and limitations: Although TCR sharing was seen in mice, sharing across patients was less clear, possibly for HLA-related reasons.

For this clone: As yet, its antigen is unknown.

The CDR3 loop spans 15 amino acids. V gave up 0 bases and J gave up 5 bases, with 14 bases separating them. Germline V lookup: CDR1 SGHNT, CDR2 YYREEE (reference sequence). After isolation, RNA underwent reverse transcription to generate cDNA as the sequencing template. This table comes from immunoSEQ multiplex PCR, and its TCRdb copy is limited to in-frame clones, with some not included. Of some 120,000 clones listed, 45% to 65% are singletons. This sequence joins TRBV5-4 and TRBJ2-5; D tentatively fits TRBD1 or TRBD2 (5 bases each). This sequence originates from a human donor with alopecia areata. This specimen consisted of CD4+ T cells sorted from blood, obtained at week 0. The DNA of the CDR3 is TGTGCCAGCAGCTTGGGGGGGACGAGTTGGGAGACCCAGTACTTC. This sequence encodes CASSLGGTSWETQYF.